The rows below give T cell receptor beta chains drawn from one sample of a study of blood T cell repertoires in COVID-19. Profiled with immunoSEQ multiplex PCR; TCRdb holds only in-frame clones, not every one. The sample consists of about 210,000 clones, approximately 84% of them appearing once. Sequenced material: peripheral blood. These receptors all stem from a woman aged 45 to 65 with active or convalescent COVID-19. Each CDR3 is given with its conserved first and last residue. D genes are given only for firm matches. Expanded clones are given a class, and other clones once, few, many or no size at all.

d_gene | j_gene | v_gene | abundance | CDR3nt | CDR3aa
- | TRBJ1-2 | TRBV28 | - | TGTGCCACCCTCTCCCCAGGGTCGCGGGGCTACACCTTC | CATLSPGSRGYTF
- | TRBJ2-2 | TRBV7-2 | - | TGTGCCAGCAAAAATGGGAGGGCAGGGGTCACCGGGGAGCTGTTTTTT | CASKNGRAGVTGELFF
TRBD2 | TRBJ2-1 | TRBV9 | - | TGTGCCAGCAGCCTTGGGCCAGCGGGAGTACCTGAGCAGTTCTTC | CASSLGPAGVPEQFF
TRBD1 | TRBJ1-2 | TRBV7-9 | - | TGTGCCAGCAGCCGGGACAGGGGGCTCACTGGCTACACCTTC | CASSRDRGLTGYTF
TRBD2 | TRBJ2-1 | TRBV30 | - | TGTGCCTGGGGACTAGCGGGATCGGGTGGAGTTGAGCAGTTCTTC | CAWGLAGSGGVEQFF
- | TRBJ2-3 | TRBV9 | - | TGTGCCAGCGGCCTGGGGCGGGGCCACACAGATACGCAGTATTTT | CASGLGRGHTDTQYF
TRBD2 | TRBJ2-7 | TRBV4-1 | - | TGCGCCAGCAGCCAAGATCGTTTGACTAGCGGGAGTATTTACGAGCAGTACTTC | CASSQDRLTSGSIYEQYF
- | TRBJ1-2 | TRBV19 | - | TGTGCCAGTAGTATATCTTTGGGCCCTAACTATGGCTACACCTTC | CASSISLGPNYGYTF
TRBD1 | TRBJ2-3 | TRBV3-1/TRBV3-2 | - | TGTGCCAGCAGCCATGGTTCAGGGGGAACGCAGTATTTT | CASSHGSGGTQYF
TRBD2 | TRBJ2-2 | TRBV7-2 | - | TGTGCCAGCAGCCCGGGAGGGTTGGGCACCGGGGAGCTGTTTTTT | CASSPGGLGTGELFF
TRBD1 | TRBJ1-5 | TRBV27 | - | TGTGCCAGCAGTCCGGGACAGGCGCCCTCTCGGCCCCAGCATTTT | CASSPGQAPSRPQHF
- | TRBJ1-5 | TRBV6-4 | - | TGTGCCAGCAGTGCCTCCCCAGGGGTCTTCAATCAGCCCCAGCATTTT | CASSASPGVFNQPQHF
TRBD1 | TRBJ1-1 | TRBV3-1/TRBV3-2 | - | TGTGCCAGCAGCCCCGCTGCAGGGGGTCCCACTGAAGCTTTCTTT | CASSPAAGGPTEAFF
TRBD1 | TRBJ2-1 | TRBV24-1 | - | TGTGCCACCAGTGATTCGGCCAGGACAGGGTTGAATGAGCAGTTCTTC | CATSDSARTGLNEQFF
TRBD1 | TRBJ1-2 | TRBV7-2 | - | TGTGCCAGCAGCCCGGGGACAGGGCTTTATGGCTACACCTTC | CASSPGTGLYGYTF
- | TRBJ1-5 | TRBV5-1 | - | TGCGCCAGCAGCTTGGTCAGGCCAGGGGATCAGCCCCAGCATTTT | CASSLVRPGDQPQHF
TRBD2 | TRBJ2-7 | TRBV11-2 | - | TGTGCCAGCACCGGACTAGCGGGAGGGCCCGGGCAGTACTTC | CASTGLAGGPGQYF
TRBD1 | TRBJ1-4 | TRBV5-6 | once | TGTGCCAGCAGCTTGGGGACAGGGGGCTCGGAAAAACTGTTTTTT | CASSLGTGGSEKLFF
- | TRBJ2-5 | TRBV7-6 | few | TGTGCCAGCAGCTCCCTAGGAGAGACCCAGTACTTC | CASSSLGETQYF
- | TRBJ2-7 | TRBV5-6 | - | TGTGCCAGCAGCTTAAAAAGTCTCAGGCAGTACTTC | CASSLKSLRQYF
- | TRBJ1-6 | TRBV6-4 | many | TGTGCCAGCAGTGAGAGCGAGTTTACACCCCTCCACTTT | CASSESEFTPLHF
TRBD2 | TRBJ2-1 | TRBV9 | - | TGTGCCAGCACCCTAAGCGGGATTGAAGCCAATGAGCAGTTCTTC | CASTLSGIEANEQFF
TRBD1 | TRBJ1-2 | TRBV5-1 | - | TGCGCCAGCAGCTTGTCCGGGACAGGCAACTATGGCTACACCTTC | CASSLSGTGNYGYTF
TRBD1 | TRBJ2-5 | TRBV4-1 | - | TGCGCCAGCAGCCAAGACAGGGGGAGAGAGACCCAGTACTTC | CASSQDRGRETQYF
- | TRBJ1-2 | TRBV5-1 | - | TGCGCCAGCAGCTTGGAGCGGCAGGCGGTTGGCTACACCTTC | CASSLERQAVGYTF
- | TRBJ1-6 | TRBV9 | - | TGTGCCAGCAGCGGGAGTTACTCACCCCTCCACTTT | CASSGSYSPLHF
TRBD2 | TRBJ2-1 | TRBV7-9 | - | TGTGCCAGCAGCTTAGTACTAGCGAGAACACTGCCATTCCACAATGAGCAGTTCTTC | CASSLVLARTLPFHNEQFF
- | TRBJ2-1 | TRBV19 | - | TGTGCCAGTAGTGACATTTGGGACTTCTCCTACAATGAGCAGTTCTTC | CASSDIWDFSYNEQFF
TRBD1 | TRBJ2-1 | TRBV5-4 | - | TGTGCCAGCAGCTTGGGGTTGGGACAGGTCTACAATGAGCAGTTCTTC | CASSLGLGQVYNEQFF